The 14 T cell receptor beta chains reported below all come from one sample, sequenced in a study of CD8 T cells in Susac syndrome (dated by TCRdb to between 2018 and 2021). Library preparation was by the immunoSEQ multiplex PCR assay. RNA was extracted using the RNeasy kit, and roughly 0.45 to 1 microgram was reverse transcribed with random hexamers. TCRdb cleaned the public reads at Q25 with fastp, built clones with MiXCR and kept in-frame beta chains. Every distinct CDR3 protein forms one entry, paired with its most common genes and DNA. The sample profile shows more than 150,000 distinct CDR3 sequences; 90% to 95% of them were found once. The ten largest make up 0.16% of the sample. The material sequenced was CD4+ T cells from PBMCs. The origin of the receptors is a human donor with Susac syndrome.

The V call is TRBV5-6, the J call TRBJ2-2; tentatively, D is TRBD2 (5 bases). This CDR3 contains 14 residues. The germline gives CDR1 SGHDT, CDR2 YYEEEE. V lost 4 bases, J lost 4 bases, and 11 bases lay in between. The CDR3 DNA reads TGTGCCAGCAGCGTAACTAGTACCACCGGGGAGCTGTTTTTT. Residues: CASSVTSTTGELFF.

This sequence joins TRBV23-1 and TRBJ1-2; D uncertain. Being an ORF, TRBV23-1 has a function that is uncertain. V gave up 10 bases and J gave up 8 bases, with 8 bases separating them. CDR3 length equals 9 residues. The CDR3 nucleotides are TGCGCCAACGAGGGCGGCTACACCTTC. Its translation is CANEGGYTF.

This clonotype was seen once. The CDR3 spells CASLPDASSYNEQFF. The CDR3 coding sequence is TGTGCCAGCCTTCCGGACGCTTCCTCCTACAATGAGCAGTTCTTC. This rearrangement joins TRBV19 to TRBJ2-1, with unresolved D. CDR3 length: 15 amino acids. V was trimmed by 9 bases and J by 0 bases, leaving 15 bases between them. The germline CDR1 and CDR2 sequences are LNHDA and SQIVND (reference sequence). Together with reference TRBV19 and TRBJ2-1, the CDR3 gives the full variable domain: DGGITQSPKYLFRKEGQNVTLSCEQNLNHDAMYWYRQDPGQGLRLIYYSQIVNDFQKGDIAEGYSVSREKKESFPLTVTSAQKNPTAFYLCASLPDASSYNEQFFGPGTRLTVL.

This clonotype appeared a single time. As DNA, the CDR3 is TGTGCCAGCAGCGTAGGACAGGCGCTAGGGTCGCCCCAGCATTTT. It codes for CASSVGQALGSPQHF. The chain has TRBV9 and TRBJ1-5; tentative D call: TRBD1 (6 bases). The germline V and J ends were trimmed by 0 bases and 9 bases, with 16 bases remaining between them. CDR1 and CDR2 (germline): SGDLS, YYNGEE. CDR3 size: 15 residues.

The CDR3 loop is CASRRSLAEAFF. The CDR3 DNA reads as TGTGCCAGCAGGAGGAGTCTGGCTGAAGCTTTCTTT. The V call is TRBV6-5, the J call TRBJ1-1; D gene ambiguous. This CDR3 spans 12 amino acids. Trimming removed 6 bases at V and 6 bases at J, with 11 bases between. CDR1 and CDR2 from the germline V gene are MNHEY and SVGAGI.

The chain employs TRBV4-2 and TRBJ2-1; D gene uncertain. This CDR3 contains 13 residues. Germline CDR1 is LGHNA and CDR2 is YNFKEQ. The ends were cut back, 0 bases at V and 6 bases at J, with 6 bases in the middle. CDR3 sequence reads: CASSQEAPNEQFF. CDR3 nucleotides: TGTGCCAGCAGCCAAGAAGCCCCCAATGAGCAGTTCTTC.

This chain uses TRBV6-2 or TRBV6-3 with TRBJ2-3, with 9 bases matching TRBD1. This CDR3 contains 14 residues. After removal of 6 bases from V and 3 bases from J, the junction contained 4 bases not matched to a gene. The germline gives CDR1 MNHEY, CDR2 SVGEGT. The CDR3 nucleotides are TGTGCCAGCAGGGGGGACAGGGCGACAGATACGCAGTATTTT. Its protein product is CASRGDRATDTQYF.

The V call is TRBV5-1, the J call TRBJ1-1; unclear D gene. CDR1 and CDR2 (germline): SGHRS, YFSETQ. CDR3 length equals 15 residues. The V end was cut by 4 bases, the J end by 1 base, with 14 bases between. In DNA form, the CDR3 reads TGCGCCAGCAGCCCGGAGGCGGGGAGGAACACTGAAGCTTTCTTT. This gives the protein CASSPEAGRNTEAFF.

This sequence joins TRBV3-1 and TRBJ2-7; D remains ambiguous. CDR1 is LGHDT and CDR2 is YNNKEL in the germline V gene (reference sequence). This CDR3 comprises 14 residues. Trimming took 2 bases from V and 3 from J, leaving 11 bases between them. DNA of the CDR3: TGTGCCAGCAGCCAAACCCCCGGTAGCTACGAGCAGTACTTC. This codes for CASSQTPGSYEQYF.

The chain employs TRBV7-2 and TRBJ2-3; 7 bases are shared with TRBD2. J was trimmed by 3 bases and V by 1 base; bases with no gene match: 13. Germline CDR1 is SGHTA and CDR2 is FQGNSA. This CDR3 is 18 amino acids long. CDR3 DNA sequence: TGTGCCAGCAGCTTAGGATGGCGGGGGATGAGTGGGACAGATACGCAGTATTTT. Its protein product is CASSLGWRGMSGTDTQYF.

The chain uses TRBV29-1 and TRBJ1-6, with a tentative D call TRBD1 (5 bases). Trimming left V 6 bases short and J 6 bases short, with 9 bases between. Per germline, CDR1 SQVTM and CDR2 ANQGSEA. The CDR3 extends over 12 amino acids. The CDR3 bases are TGCAGCGTACGGGACCCTAATTCACCCCTCCACTTT. This gives the protein CSVRDPNSPLHF.

This clonotype was seen a handful of times. The chain links TRBV7-6 to TRBJ2-7, with D hard to call. Trimming stripped 0 bases from V and 5 bases from J, with 8 bases between. CDR1 is SGHVS, CDR2 FNYEAQ, per germline. The length of the CDR3 is 13 residues. In nucleotides, the CDR3 is TGTGCCAGCAGCTTAGCTGGCGGCCACGAGCAGTACTTC. It encodes CASSLAGGHEQYF.

The genes are TRBV20-1 and TRBJ1-1; 9 bases are shared with TRBD1. The CDR3 spans 13 residues. In germline, CDR1 is DFQATT, CDR2 SNEGSKA (reference sequence). V was clipped by 5 bases and J by 4 bases; unmatched bases: 5. This chain's CDR3 is CSALQGASTEAFF. In nucleotides, the CDR3 is TGCAGTGCTCTACAGGGGGCGAGCACTGAAGCTTTCTTT.

V usage is TRBV29-1 and J usage is TRBJ1-2; 7 nucleotides match TRBD1. Unmatched junction bases numbered 8, after V lost 5 bases and J lost 2 bases. The CDR3 extends over 14 amino acids. Germline V CDR1 and CDR2: SQVTM, ANQGSEA. Here the CDR3 reads CSVLQGNQNYGYTF. Here the CDR3 DNA reads TGCAGCGTTTTACAGGGGAATCAGAACTATGGCTACACCTTC.